The clone carrying this TCR beta chain was seen a single time. This specimen comes from a study of T cell changes during pregnancy in multiple sclerosis. V shed 6 bases and J 6 bases; nucleotides not matched to a gene: 13. The CDR3 is 14 residues long. Germline V gene lookup returns CDR1 SQVTM and CDR2 ANQGSEA. Generated by immunoSEQ multiplex PCR, the TCRdb table keeps only in-frame clones and is missing some. The sample lists 80,000 to 100,000 clones, just over 90% occurring once. V and J are TRBV29-1 and TRBJ1-2, with TRBD1 matching 7 bases. This TCR derives from a female donor in good health, enrolled as a control in a pregnancy study. The sample here was peripheral blood, taken in the second trimester of pregnancy. CDR3 loop: CSVILQGKLDGYTF. As DNA, the CDR3 is TGCAGCGTCATTCTACAGGGGAAATTGGATGGCTACACCTTC.